This T cell receptor (beta chain) derives from a study of cytomegalovirus exposure and HLA in healthy donors. Findings of the study overall: Apart from CMV serostatus, no immune exposure information was available. Across donors, most TCRs were seen rarely, yet some public ones were widespread. Earlier analysis yielded a pattern in which most TCR beta V segments were productive about 90% or about 30% of the time.

With 60 Vbeta and 13 Jbeta primers, the PCR was carried out. The repertoire was sequenced with immunoSEQ multiplex PCR; TCRdb's copy has only in-frame clones and lacks some. The table has 150,000 to 200,000 clones, 75% seen once; the top ten hold 4.9%. In regard to this clone: Its specificity is not known.

This CDR3 spans 17 amino acids. V dropped 2 bases and J dropped 0 bases, with 15 bases sitting between them. Looked up from germline, CDR1 is LGHNA and CDR2 is YSLEER. Donors had nominal health at sampling but likely had unrecorded immune exposures. Sequencing was performed on PBMCs. This chain connects TRBV4-3 to TRBJ2-3, with D possibly matching TRBD2 (5 bases). The sequence came from a male donor in good health and CMV-seronegative. CDR3 amino acids: CASSQTPTKSSTDTQYF. CDR3 nucleotide sequence: TGCGCCAGCAGCCAAACCCCGACTAAATCTAGCACAGATACGCAGTATTTT.